This TCR beta chain comes out of a study of T-cell reconstitution after alpha-beta-depleted transplantation in children. Study outcomes and limitations: In some patients, recipient T cells and intrathymic progenitors surviving conditioning explained high day-60 diversity.

As it was prepared, the TCRbeta library received unique molecular identifiers. TCRdb fed the PCR reads into MiXCR, producing one record per CDR3 protein. The sample shows about a million distinct CDR3 sequences, roughly 29% of them seen only once. Germline lookup yields CDR1 MNHNS and CDR2 SASEGT. V gave up 6 bases and J gave up 5 bases; unmatched junction bases: 6. CDR3 size: 14 residues. This clonotype appeared a few times. Its antigen is not identified. Sequenced material: PBMCs, mostly from graft donor cells, taken 360 days after TCRalphabeta/CD19-depleted stem cell transplant. The rearrangement joins TRBV6-1 to TRBJ2-5; 10 nucleotides align to TRBD1. The source of this sequence is a boy younger than two who had a stem cell transplant for SCID, so the T cells may come from the graft donor. CDR3 nucleotides: TGTGCCAGCAGACGACAGGGGGCAAGGGAGACCCAGTACTTC. Translated, it gives CASRRQGARETQYF.